The clone carrying this T cell receptor (beta chain) was seen repeatedly, ten times or more. The antigen is unknown. It was RNA transcripts that yielded the amplified TCR beta CDR3 regions. Using the HTBI primer set, a first-round RT-PCR was run on the TCR CDR3. Each CDR3 protein gets one entry after TCRdb re-called the multiplex PCR reads with MiXCR. The sample consists of a few hundred thousand distinct CDR3 sequences, about 16% of them appearing once. The sample belongs to a study of T cells in Graves' hyperthyroidism and ophthalmopathy. General study findings and limits: Ophthalmopathy was model-predicted a median roughly 6.2 months pre-onset. Blood held most thyroid clonotypes expanded above 0.001 frequency.

Clinicians diagnosed patients from clinical symptoms, serum thyroxine and TRAb, thyroid ultrasound and orbital computed tomography. Source material for PBMCs was 10 ml fresh peripheral blood. There are 13 residues in the CDR3. Germline values: CDR1 DFQATT, CDR2 SNEGSKA (reference sequence). The V and J ends lost 6 bases and 1 base respectively, with 12 bases between them. V and J are TRBV20-1 and TRBJ2-5; D is uncertain. The sequenced sample consisted of blood. This TCR was sampled from a woman under 40 with Graves' ophthalmopathy. CDR3 sequence reads: CSADPYSQETQYF. CDR3 DNA: TGCAGTGCAGACCCCTATAGCCAAGAGACCCAGTACTTC.